One and the same sample provided the 9 T cell receptor beta chains below, sequenced in a study of blood T cell repertoires in COVID-19. Here immunoSEQ multiplex PCR was the method, and the copy in TCRdb shows in-frame clones only, minus some. The table has roughly 30,000 clones, around 92% seen once. Sample: peripheral blood. The source is a woman between 70 and 85 years old with COVID-19, enrolled during active disease.

The V gene is TRBV12-3 or TRBV12-4, the J gene TRBJ2-7, with 15 nucleotides matching TRBD2. V trimming: 8 bases; J trimming: 6 bases; junction bases outside the gene matches: 2. The CDR3 length is 13 residues. This chain's CDR3 is CASGLAGGIEQYF. DNA of the CDR3: TGTGCCAGCGGACTAGCGGGAGGGATCGAGCAGTACTTC.

The V and J genes are TRBV9 and TRBJ1-4; 8 bases fit TRBD1. CDR1 is SGDLS and CDR2 is YYNGEE in the germline V gene. Unmatched junction bases numbered 6, after V lost 3 bases and J lost 11 bases. The CDR3 has 13 amino acids. The CDR3 DNA is TGTGCCAGCAGCGGCTCGGACAGGGTCAAACTGTTTTTT. This codes for CASSGSDRVKLFF.

The chain recombines TRBV4-3 with TRBJ2-1; D gene ambiguous. The V gene lost 4 bases and the J gene lost 2 bases, with 15 bases spanning the gap. CDR3 size: 16 residues. Germline assignment: CDR1 LGHNA and CDR2 YSLEER. This chain's CDR3 is CASSLRFDIAYNEQFF. The CDR3 DNA reads as TGCGCCAGCAGCCTCCGGTTTGACATCGCCTACAATGAGCAGTTCTTC.

This clone was recorded once. The chain combines TRBV5-1 with TRBJ2-2; 10 bases fit TRBD2. J lost 0 bases, V lost 0 bases, and 5 bases had no gene match. The CDR3 is 18 amino acids. CDR1 and CDR2 (germline): SGHRS, YFSETQ. The chain's CDR3 is CASSLGISGRSNTGELFF. The DNA of the CDR3 is TGCGCCAGCAGCTTGGGTATTAGCGGGAGGTCGAACACCGGGGAGCTGTTTTTT.

Written as DNA, the CDR3 is TGTGCCAGCGGGCAAAAACACTCCTACGAGCAGTACTTC. Encoded protein: CASGQKHSYEQYF. The rearrangement links TRBV5-4 to TRBJ2-7; D remains unclear. Germline V gives CDR1 SGHNT, CDR2 YYREEE (reference sequence). V dropped 7 bases and J dropped 0 bases, with 11 bases sitting between them. This CDR3 is 13 amino acids long.

The chain is built from TRBV9 and TRBJ2-7; D gene uncertain. The CDR3 sequence is 15 residues long. V lost 0 bases to trimming and J lost 2 bases, with 12 bases between them. CDR1 and CDR2 (germline): SGDLS, YYNGEE. The DNA of the CDR3 is TGTGCCAGCAGCGTAGGACGAGACACTGCCTACGAGCAGTACTTC. The encoded protein is CASSVGRDTAYEQYF.

The chain is built from TRBV24-1 and TRBJ2-2, with a possible D match to TRBD2 (5 bases). V was shortened by 7 bases and J by 3 bases, with 14 bases between the two germline ends. This CDR3 comprises 15 residues. In germline, CDR1 is KGHDR, CDR2 SFDVKD. CDR3 coding DNA: TGTGCCACCAGGGGCCGGGGAGCGGACACCGGGGAGCTGTTTTTT. Its translation: CATRGRGADTGELFF.

The gene calls are TRBV11-2 and TRBJ2-3; D unclear. The CDR3 runs 14 residues. Germline CDR1 SGHAT, CDR2 FQNNGV. Trimming shortened V by 0 bases and J by 2 bases, and 6 bases separated the two germline ends. In nucleotides, the CDR3 is TGTGCCAGCAGCTTAGAGTCCCTCACAGATACGCAGTATTTT. This translates into CASSLESLTDTQYF.

This chain connects TRBV7-3 to TRBJ2-3; a possible D gene is TRBD2 (5 bases). The CDR3 is made up of 16 amino acids. The germline V gene encodes CDR1 SGHTA and CDR2 FQGTGA. The germline V and J ends were trimmed by 1 base and 0 bases, with 11 bases remaining between them. CDR3 region: CASSLSGPTSTDTQYF. The CDR3 nucleotides are TGTGCCAGCAGCTTAAGCGGGCCCACTAGCACAGATACGCAGTATTTT. The variable domain in full, with the rest retrieved from reference TRBV7-3 and TRBJ2-3, is GAGVSQTPSNKVTEKGKYVELRCDPISGHTALYWYRQSLGQGPEFLIYFQGTGAADDSGLPNDRFFAVRPEGSVSTLKIQRTERGDSAVYLCASSLSGPTSTDTQYFGPGTRLTVL.